This TCR beta chain was captured by sequencing in a study of blood T cell repertoires in COVID-19. Study overall: Spain, Italy and the United States supplied samples that represented acute and convalescent COVID-19. Sources were T cells, B-cell-depleted T cells, or PBMCs; the material itself was cDNA or gDNA.

Methods used by the authors: For nucleated cells, counts were estimated from reference gene primer amplification. Method: immunoSEQ multiplex PCR; TCRdb's copy keeps in-frame clones and lacks some. The V and J calls and the clone size are those of that table, but D and trimming were determined from the DNA. The sample shows a few hundred thousand clones, under 90% of them seen only once. Germline CDR1 SEHNR, CDR2 FQNEAQ (reference sequence). CDR3 length equals 16 residues. The V gene lost 6 bases and the J gene lost 6 bases, with 18 bases spanning the gap. This chain links TRBV7-9 with TRBJ2-6; D is undetermined. Sample: peripheral blood. The clonotype was recovered from a man in his 60s with acute or convalescent COVID-19. The CDR3 nucleotides read TGTGCCAGCAGTTCAACCCCCTCGGCGGTGGCCAACGTCCTGACTTTC. Residues: CASSSTPSAVANVLTF. Full variable domain (remainder filled in from reference TRBV7-9 and TRBJ2-6): DTGVSQNPRHKITKRGQNVTFRCDPISEHNRLYWYRQTLGQGPEFLTYFQNEAQLEKSRLLSDRFSAERPKGSFSTLEIQRTEQGDSAMYLCASSSTPSAVANVLTFGAGSRLTVL.